The clone carrying this TCR beta chain has only a few counts. The J segment lost 3 bases and the V segment lost 6 bases, leaving 4 bases of the junction unmatched. This CDR3 spans 13 amino acids. Germline lookup yields CDR1 SGHTA and CDR2 FQGNSA. Investigators reverse transcribed all isolated RNA, so they sequenced expressed TCRB transcripts. Repertoires were generated with immunoSEQ multiplex PCR, while TCRdb's copy carries only in-frame clones and drops some. The sample contains more than 300,000 clones, approximately 16% of which appear only once. These data come from a study of beta chain features in type 1 diabetes. Study as a whole: The samples had roughly 110,000,000 sorted cells examined in all.

The V and J genes are TRBV7-2 and TRBJ2-7; 8 nucleotides align to TRBD1. Material for sequencing was naive CD4+ T cells from blood. This TCR derives from a woman aged 18-29 years in good health. CDR3 residues: CASRFTGGYEQYF. CDR3 in DNA: TGTGCCAGCAGGTTCACAGGGGGCTACGAGCAGTACTTC.